The clone carrying this T cell receptor beta chain occurred many times. V was clipped by 3 bases and J by 5 bases; unmatched bases: 1. The CDR3 length is 14 residues. The germline V gene has CDR1 KGHSH and CDR2 LQKENI. This specimen belongs to a study of T-cell reconstitution after alpha-beta-depleted transplantation in children. Researchers prepared the TCRbeta library using unique molecular identifiers, the study reports. TCRdb reanalysed the PCR reads using MiXCR and keeps one entry per CDR3 protein. The data contain around 420,000 distinct CDR3 sequences, 15% to 20% of them singletons. The input for sequencing was PBMCs, mostly from graft donor cells, taken 360 days after TCRalphabeta/CD19-depleted stem cell transplant. The clonotype was recovered from a boy less than two years old who had a stem cell transplant for Wiskott-Aldrich syndrome, so the T cells may come from the graft donor. The chain carries TRBV18 and TRBJ1-5; 10 nucleotides match TRBD1. CDR3 sequence: CASSPGTGDQPQHF. The DNA of the CDR3 is TGTGCCAGCTCACCCGGGACAGGGGATCAGCCCCAGCATTTT.